This T cell receptor beta chain emerged from a study of vaccination and CD4 T cells after COVID-19. Overall study results and limits: Convalescent patients' median share of reactive clones seen only post-vaccination was 70% to 90%. Spike mono-reactivity was found in 304 of the 307 vaccine-specific clones identified in convalescent patients.

Recorded positive PCR dates fall between March and December 2020, preceding US Alpha, Beta and Delta variants. About this clonotype itself: Its antigen remains unknown.

Trimming shortened V by 5 bases and J by 4 bases, and 9 bases separated the two germline ends. Germline V gives CDR1 DFQATT, CDR2 SNEGSKA (reference sequence). The CDR3 has 13 residues. MiXCR was run by TCRdb on the PCR reads, yielding one entry per CDR3 protein. The data contain about 21,000 distinct CDR3 sequences, 60% of them seen just once; the ten biggest clones take up about 1.1%. J is TRBJ1-6 and V is TRBV20-1; D not resolved. This sequence originates from a human donor who had recovered from COVID-19. Source: CD4+ T cells from blood, taken after SARS-CoV-2 vaccination. The CDR3 DNA sequence: TGCAGTGCTCTGACTCAATATAATTCACCCCTCCACTTT. Encoded protein: CSALTQYNSPLHF.